Sequencing of this TCR beta chain was carried out in a study of shared clonotypes between healthy human individuals (TCRdb year 2020). Study-level background: The cohort included a few men and a couple of women between 18 and 49 years of age. For each donor, CD4 naive and CD4 memory were each given three plates, CD8 naive was given two plates, and CD8 memory was given one plate. Blood TCR repertoires of a handful of healthy adults were deeply sequenced to estimate repertoire size and the extent of clonotype sharing between individuals. To increase sequencing depth and limit assay-specific biases, different laboratories used diverse techniques to prepare libraries and sequence TCR repertoires. Each donor's leukapheresis produced roughly between roughly 0.85 and 10 billion PBMCs. Broad study findings and their caveats: Compared with non-shared clonotypes, the clonotypes found in all four sorted-subset donors had higher generation probabilities. Pairwise subsampling led to the expectation that sequencing depth would affect the degree of clonotype sharing among donors. Even with the large sequencing depth, rarefaction of the sorted-subset datasets indicated that sequencing was incomplete. Sampling was limited to blood, and TCR repertoires in tissue likely differ from TCR repertoires in blood. Because the study included only a small number of donors, the genetic and exposure-history diversity represented was limited. Roughly 5.2% of naive CD4, 3.5% of naive CD8, roughly 2.4% of memory CD4, and around 0.4% of memory CD8 clonotypes were shared across several donors. Naive subsets generally had larger estimated clonotype richness than memory subsets.

Using the deep immunoSEQ assay, multiplex PCR amplified TCR CDR3 regions from genomic DNA. Genomic DNA extracted from each cell subset was distributed evenly over all wells of several immunoSEQ 96-well plates, and each plate served as one replicate. For sorted subsets, 150 to 250 ng genomic DNA, equal to about 30,000 T cell genomes, was loaded into each replicate PCR. Purified libraries were quantified with a Qubit 3.0 fluorometer, sized on a Bioanalyzer 2100, and re-quantified with the KAPA Library Quantification kit. Each immunoSEQ 96-well plate was sequenced on its own single-read 150-cycle Illumina NextSeq 550 flow cell. The study's own analysis went as follows. Because only junctional sequences without quality scores were contained in the immunoSEQ output, filtering matching that applied to full-length reads could not be performed. To assign V/J genes and CDR3, sequences were annotated against IMGT germline references using PyIR, a Python wrapper for IgBLAST v1.9. Reads were removed for weak V/J assignments (E-value above 1e-6), missing CDR3, stop codons, out-of-frame junctions, or ambiguous translated residues. V3J clonotypes were defined by identical inferred V gene, J gene, and CDR3 amino acid sequence. Percentage overlap between repertoires was calculated by dividing the number of shared unique clonotypes by the size of the smaller repertoire. RTK rarefaction, the Chao1 estimator, and Recon v2.1 estimates of unobserved clonotypes were used to assess repertoire richness. Generation probabilities for all TCRbeta clonotypes obtained by the gDNA method from a few donors were computed using OLGA. TCRdb holds this immuneACCESS table with in-frame rearrangements only. Some clones are missing; in checked studies, unresolved V genes explain under half, and the rest has no known cause. V, J and clone size are taken as reported in that table, and D and trimming were inferred from the DNA itself. Within this sample are about 980,000 clones, with 76% of them counted one time only. The ten biggest clones cover approximately 1.5% of the sample.

The donors were healthy, HIV-negative adults who had no recently reported acute infections or vaccinations. Only Caucasian adults living in Nashville, Tennessee, USA were represented among the donors. CD4+ T cells were enriched by magnetic negative selection; naive cells were then positively selected on CD45RA, and the negative fraction formed the memory subset. After blood collection by leukapheresis, PBMCs were isolated using Ficoll-Histopaque density gradient centrifugation and then cryopreserved in the vapor phase of liquid nitrogen. Purity and quantity of every magnetically sorted T cell population were checked by analytical flow cytometry. Genomic DNA was isolated from every sorted fraction and measured by UV absorbance on a Nanodrop 2000c. In its sample, this clone was seen a few times. The target of this receptor is not known. One base away there is no much larger clone; base qualities are not given.

The CDR3 starts with the cysteine, ends with the phenylalanine, and has 12 residues. CDR3 DNA only is kept here, 36 bases in frame from base 1. CDR1 and CDR2 were assigned from the germline V gene as SGHDN and FVKESK. Trimming at the junction amounts to 5 bases on V and 7 bases on J, and the germline ends lie 8 bases apart. The sample comprised memory CD4+ T cells sorted from blood. Sample cell subset or site, as interpreted from the label and publication: CD45RA-negative fraction. The origin of this receptor is a man aged 18-30 years in good health. The V and J genes are TRBV14 and TRBJ1-4, with no D gene named confidently. The base sequence is TGTGCCAGCAGCTCCTACGCTGAAAAACTGTTTTTT. Translated, it gives CASSSYAEKLFF.